This TCR beta chain was identified during a study of post-analysis software for immune sequencing data. Study-wide background: There were relapsing-remitting, secondary progressive and progressive-relapsing multiple sclerosis among the disease courses included. Whole-study results and caveats: About five TRBV segments appeared more often in patients than in controls, and TRBV5-6, TRBV5-1 and TRBV20-1 were among these. Normalized Chao1 diversity was significantly lower in multiple sclerosis patients than in controls. Same-batch samples co-clustered strongly by F measure.

About this clonotype itself: What it recognizes is unknown.

Carried by the TCR beta cDNA libraries were unique molecular identifiers. There were about 1 to 10 million T cells, and approximately 500,000 cDNA molecules came from them. TCRdb called the PCR reads again in MiXCR, with one record for every CDR3 protein. The sample holds about 400,000 distinct CDR3 sequences; less than 40% are singletons and the top ten take under 15%. V lost 5 bases to trimming and J lost 10 bases, with 27 bases between them. The CDR3 sequence is 16 residues long. Germline values: CDR1 SGHVS, CDR2 FQNEAQ. Material: blood. The clonotype was recovered from a girl between 5 and 17 years old with multiple sclerosis. The chain links TRBV7-8 to TRBJ2-7, with D unclear. CDR3 in amino acids: CASSQTSTLPFGSQYF. The CDR3 nucleotides read TGTGCCAGCAGCCAAACCTCGACCCTACCCTTCGGGTCCCAGTACTTC. Looking up the rest from reference TRBV7-8 and TRBJ2-7 gives the full variable domain: GAGVSQSPRYKVAKRGQDVALRCDPISGHVSLFWYQQALGQGPEFLTYFQNEAQLDKSGLPSDRFFAERPEGSVSTLKIQRTQQEDSAVYLCASSQTSTLPFGSQYFGPGTRLTVT.